This T cell receptor (beta chain) emerged from a study of control samples from healthy donors and cancer patients. Clones were read by immunoSEQ multiplex PCR, and TCRdb kept only the in-frame ones, dropping some. Of about 80,000 clones listed, 89% were seen once; the top ten hold about 5.5%. Germline V lookup: CDR1 MGHDK, CDR2 SYGVNS. The CDR3 sequence is 15 residues long. The V end was cut by 3 bases, the J end by 1 base, with 10 bases between. This receptor was taken from a man in his fifties or sixties in good health. The chain combines TRBV25-1 with TRBJ1-5; D might be TRBD1 (6 bases). Specimen: blood. This CDR3 reads CASSEDSVSNQPQHF. The CDR3 bases are TGTGCCAGCAGTGAGGACAGCGTAAGCAATCAGCCCCAGCATTTT.